The clone carrying this T cell receptor beta chain occurred once. As yet, its antigen is unknown. Genomic DNA from unsorted samples was obtained from 70 million to 90 million PBMCs (per sample). The sample is drawn from a study of shared clonotypes between healthy human individuals. General study results and limits: Owing to a small donor count, the genetic and exposure-history diversity represented was limited.

The unsorted PBMC replicate PCRs were performed with about 0.3 ug DNA, 25,000 to 30,000 T cell genomes. Using immunoSEQ multiplex PCR, the repertoire was profiled, and TCRdb retains in-frame clones only, with some absent. This table holds around 530,000 clones, roughly 72% found once. CDR1 and CDR2 (germline): SEHNR, FQNEAQ (reference sequence). V was cut by 5 bases and J by 6 bases, with 14 bases left in between. This CDR3 region has 13 residues. Sequenced: PBMCs. The sequence derives from a woman between 35 and 50 years old in good health. Some clones in this sample may be carry-over from other donors' samples. The rearrangement joins TRBV7-9 to TRBJ2-7; no reliable D call. In nucleotides, the CDR3 is TGTGCCAGCAGCCTCAACGAGCTTGGCGAGCAGTACTTC. The encoded protein is CASSLNELGEQYF.